What follows is one TCR beta chain and its context. The data derive from a study of blood T cell repertoires in COVID-19. Study-level background: PBMCs, B-cell-depleted T cells, or T cells provided the cDNA or gDNA that made up the material.

CDR1 and CDR2 from the germline V gene are SEHNR and FQNEAQ (reference sequence). This CDR3 comprises 12 residues. The V end was cut by 5 bases, the J end by 4 bases, with 9 bases between. The method was immunoSEQ multiplex PCR; TCRdb's version includes in-frame clones alone and lacks a portion of them. The profile shows more than 300,000 clones, around 88% of them singletons. This clonotype was sampled from a woman aged 45-59 years with acute or convalescent COVID-19. Sequenced sample: peripheral blood. The chain carries TRBV7-9 and TRBJ2-7; D might be TRBD1 (5 bases). The CDR3 coding sequence is TGTGCCAGCAGCCTACAGGATTACGAGCAGTACTTC. It yields the protein CASSLQDYEQYF.